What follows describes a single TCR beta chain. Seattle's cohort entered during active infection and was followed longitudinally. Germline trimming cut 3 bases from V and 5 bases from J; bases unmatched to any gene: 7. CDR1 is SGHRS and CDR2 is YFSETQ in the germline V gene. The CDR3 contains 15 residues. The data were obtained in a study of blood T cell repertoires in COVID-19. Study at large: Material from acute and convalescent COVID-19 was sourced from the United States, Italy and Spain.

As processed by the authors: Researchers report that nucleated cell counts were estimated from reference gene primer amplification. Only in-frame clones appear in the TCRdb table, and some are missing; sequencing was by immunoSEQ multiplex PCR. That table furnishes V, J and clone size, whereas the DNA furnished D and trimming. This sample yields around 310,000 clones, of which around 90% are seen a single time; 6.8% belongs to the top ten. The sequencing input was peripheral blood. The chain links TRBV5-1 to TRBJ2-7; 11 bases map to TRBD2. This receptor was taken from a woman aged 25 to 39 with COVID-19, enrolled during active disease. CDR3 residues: CASSWTTSGINEQYF. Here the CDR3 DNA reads TGCGCCAGCAGCTGGACGACTAGCGGGATCAACGAGCAGTACTTC.